This TCR beta chain was sequenced in a study of T-cell memory formation after mild COVID-19. Study outcomes and limitations: The study found contracting CD4+ clones mainly in CM and EM and contracting CD8+ clones in EMRA.

Each CDR3 protein is one row after TCRdb ran MiXCR on the 5' RACE reads. The top ten clones hold roughly a fifth of a sample with almost 350,000 distinct CDR3 sequences, 20% to 25% of them seen once. This CDR3 has 19 amino acids. Germline V gives CDR1 LGHDT, CDR2 YNNKEL (reference sequence). The ends were cut back, 3 bases at V and 6 bases at J, with 27 bases in the middle. This clonotype was seen a handful of times. The antigen is unknown. The TCR was taken from a man aged 18 to 29 who had mild COVID-19 (a few samples of this study predate the infection). Cell type and time point are not known. V gene TRBV3-1 combines with J gene TRBJ2-4; D is tentatively TRBD1 or TRBD2 (5 bases each). Material: PBMCs or a T cell subset sorted from them (not recorded which). CDR3 nucleotide sequence: TGTGCCAGCAGCCACCGATTGGGGCGGGCCGGCCCCCTTGGAAACATTCAGTACTTC. It encodes CASSHRLGRAGPLGNIQYF. Complete variable domain (other parts from reference TRBV3-1 and TRBJ2-4): DTAVSQTPKYLVTQMGNDKSIKCEQNLGHDTMYWYKQDSKKFLKIMFSYNNKELIINETVPNRFSPKSPDKAHLNLHINSLELGDSAVYFCASSHRLGRAGPLGNIQYFGAGTRLSVL.